A selection of T cell receptor beta chains follows, all from one sample in a study of chemoradiotherapy in HPV16-positive cancers. Here immunoSEQ multiplex PCR was the method, and the copy in TCRdb shows in-frame clones only, minus some. The sample holds about 14,000 clones, roughly 87% seen once. The sequencing used tumor tissue, collected from a patient who underwent chemoradiotherapy. The receptors were sampled from a human donor with HPV-associated anogenital cancer. CDR3s include the opening cysteine and the closing phenylalanine or tryptophan. D genes are given only for firm matches. Some rows mark clone size as missing; the rest say once, few, many or name a class of expanded clone.

j_gene,v_gene,abundance,d_gene,CDR3aa,CDR3nt
TRBJ2-5,TRBV11-3,once,NA,CASRNSGISIQETQYF,TGTGCCAGCAGAAACTCCGGGATCTCGATCCAAGAGACCCAGTACTTC
TRBJ1-5,TRBV5-6,NA,NA,CASSLEGYSNQPQHF,TGTGCCAGCAGCTTGGAGGGATATAGCAATCAGCCCCAGCATTTT
TRBJ2-3,TRBV29-1,NA,NA,CSVAAGSASDTQYF,TGCAGCGTTGCGGCGGGGAGCGCTTCGGATACGCAGTATTTT
TRBJ2-2,TRBV6-5,NA,NA,CASSYALGTGELFF,TGTGCCAGCAGTTACGCATTGGGCACCGGGGAGCTGTTTTTT
TRBJ1-2,TRBV10-3,NA,TRBD1,CAITGGSGGYTF,TGTGCCATCACAGGGGGGTCCGGTGGCTACACCTTC
TRBJ1-1,TRBV5-4,NA,NA,CASSSSREGNTEAFF,TGTGCCAGCAGCTCGTCCAGGGAAGGGAACACTGAAGCTTTCTTT
TRBJ2-5,TRBV28,NA,TRBD2,CASSLAGDTEETQYF,TGTGCCAGCAGTTTAGCGGGAGATACCGAAGAGACCCAGTACTTC
TRBJ2-7,TRBV19,NA,TRBD1,CASSLHRGVGTEQYF,TGTGCCAGTAGTCTACACAGGGGAGTCGGTACCGAGCAGTACTTC
TRBJ2-7,TRBV30,NA,TRBD2,CAWSVPLADPYEQYF,TGTGCCTGGAGTGTACCCCTAGCGGACCCCTACGAGCAGTACTTC
TRBJ2-3,TRBV29-1,NA,NA,CSTAGFTDTQYF,TGCTCCACGGCTGGTTTTACAGATACGCAGTATTTT
TRBJ2-1,TRBV11-2,NA,NA,CASSYPVGRNEQFF,TGTGCCAGCAGCTACCCAGTGGGCCGCAATGAGCAGTTCTTC
TRBJ1-2,TRBV9,NA,NA,CASSNQGYGYTF,TGTGCCAGCAGCAACCAGGGTTATGGCTACACCTTC
TRBJ1-5,TRBV6-1,NA,TRBD1,CASSGQGRMVQPQHF,TGTGCCAGCAGTGGACAGGGGAGGATGGTTCAGCCCCAGCATTTT
TRBJ1-2,TRBV23-1,NA,NA,CASSLGSNYGYTF,TGCGCCAGCAGTCTGGGCAGTAACTATGGCTACACCTTC
TRBJ1-5,TRBV9,NA,NA,CASSRDSNQPQHF,TGTGCCAGCAGCAGGGATAGCAATCAGCCCCAGCATTTT
TRBJ1-1,TRBV4-1,NA,NA,CASSPFTQGSPEAFF,TGCGCCAGCAGCCCATTCACCCAGGGGTCGCCTGAAGCTTTCTTT
TRBJ2-7,TRBV9,NA,TRBD1,CASASTGGSYEQYF,TGTGCCAGCGCATCGACAGGGGGATCTTACGAGCAGTACTTC